The text below deals with one T cell receptor beta chain. No cognate antigen has been identified for it. The record has no base qualities; no much larger clone is one base away. This sample is drawn from a study of OX40 agonist ivuxolimab in advanced cancers. About the investigation overall: The costimulatory receptor OX40 (CD134) was targeted by ivuxolimab, a fully human IgG2 agonistic monoclonal antibody. The paper covers the monotherapy dose-escalation part of the phase I ivuxolimab trial, which included N ≈ 52 patients. Of the 52 patients in dose escalation, 19 had hepatocellular carcinoma, around 15 had melanoma, 9 had renal cell carcinoma and 9 had head and neck cancer. Peripheral TCRbeta sequencing aimed to test whether ivuxolimab altered TCR sequence diversity and caused clonal T-cell expansion. Three dose-escalation patients achieved partial responses, one with hepatocellular carcinoma and two with cutaneous melanoma. Intravenous ivuxolimab was administered to patients every 2 weeks at six dose levels: 0.01, 0.1, 0.3, 1.5, 3 and 10 mg/kg. A male proportion of 82.7% and a mean age of approximately 62 years, ranging from about 23 to 90, were recorded for the dose-escalation cohort. Prior anti-PD-1, anti-PD-L1 or anti-CTLA-4 therapy was permitted, and approximately 39% of dose-escalation patients had received checkpoint inhibitors.

Study-wide conclusions, independent of this receptor: Partial responders in the 0.1-3.0 mg/kg groups had among the lowest normalized peripheral clonal expansion, especially among CD8+ T cells. After ivuxolimab, more expanded clones were found on average in CD8+ T cells than in CD4+ T cells. The antigen specificity of the clonally expanded peripheral T cells was not determined. Low levels of normalized T-cell clonal expansion were also seen in some nonresponding patients. Clonal expansion of both CD4+ and CD8+ blood T cells was observed from baseline to week 6 at doses 0.1 to 3.0 mg/kg.

In the germline V gene, CDR1 corresponds to SGHVS and CDR2 to FNYEAQ. For this chain, trimming is 5 bases at the V end and 4 bases at the J end, and the number of junction bases without a gene match is 7. There are 14 amino acids in the CDR3, from cysteine to phenylalanine inclusive. The sequence is cut down to CDR3 DNA, 42 bases in frame from base 1. For sequencing of the TCRbeta CDR3 region, genomic DNA was extracted from the sorted cells. The immunoSEQ Assay was used for sequencing of TCRbeta CDR3 regions. Imported from immuneACCESS, the table was reduced by TCRdb to in-frame sequences with V and J called. These copies leave out some clones; in studies compared against another copy, an unresolved V gene accounts for under half, and the cause of the remainder is not known. Counted in this sample were 65,000 to 85,000 clones; over 80% of them appeared once. 4% to 5% of the sample is in the top ten clones.

Patients with autoimmune disease history or receiving systemic immunosuppression were excluded from the trial. Peripheral blood for TCR sequencing was drawn from every dose cohort at baseline, at cycle 4 day 1 and at cycle 7 day 1. Samples came from an open-label, multicenter, first-in-human phase I dose-escalation trial of ivuxolimab. Adults with locally advanced or metastatic head and neck squamous cell, hepatocellular, melanoma or renal cell carcinoma were enrolled in the trial. Before TCR sequencing, CD4+ T cells and CD8+ T cells were sorted from peripheral blood as separate populations. This sample comprised CD4+ or CD8+ T cells sorted from blood, obtained in a trial of the OX40 agonist ivuxolimab. This TCR was recovered from an adult with an advanced solid tumor such as melanoma, head and neck, liver or kidney cancer. Rearrangement joined TRBV7-6 to TRBJ2-5, with 7 bases aligning to TRBD1. The sequence in DNA is TGTGCCAGCAGCCAGGACAGGTTGAGAGAGACCCAGTACTTC. This translates into CASSQDRLRETQYF. The entire variable domain, with the stretches around the CDR3 drawn from the reference TRBV7-6 and TRBJ2-5 proteins, is GAGVSQSPRYKVTKRGQDVALRCDPISGHVSLYWYRQALGQGPEFLTYFNYEAQQDKSGLPNDRFSAERPEGSISTLTIQRTEQRDSAMYRCASSQDRLRETQYFGPGTRLLVL.